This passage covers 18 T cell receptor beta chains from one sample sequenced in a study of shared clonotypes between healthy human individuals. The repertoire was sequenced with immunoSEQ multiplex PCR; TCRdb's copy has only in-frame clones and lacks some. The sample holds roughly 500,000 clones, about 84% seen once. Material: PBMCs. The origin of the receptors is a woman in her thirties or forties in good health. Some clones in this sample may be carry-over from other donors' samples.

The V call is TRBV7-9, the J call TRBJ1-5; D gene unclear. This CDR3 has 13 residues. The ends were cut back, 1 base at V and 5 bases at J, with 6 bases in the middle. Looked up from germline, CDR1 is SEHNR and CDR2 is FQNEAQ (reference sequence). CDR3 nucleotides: TGTGCCAGCAGCTTAGGAGAGTATCAGCCCCAGCATTTT. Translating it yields CASSLGEYQPQHF.

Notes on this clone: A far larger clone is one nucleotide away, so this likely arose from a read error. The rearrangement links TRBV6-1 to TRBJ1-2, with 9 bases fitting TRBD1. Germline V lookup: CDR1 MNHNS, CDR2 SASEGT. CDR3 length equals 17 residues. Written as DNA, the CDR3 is TGTGCCAGCAGTGCGGACAGGGGCCGCGTCCCGAACTATGGCTACGCCTTC. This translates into CASSADRGRVPNYGYAF.

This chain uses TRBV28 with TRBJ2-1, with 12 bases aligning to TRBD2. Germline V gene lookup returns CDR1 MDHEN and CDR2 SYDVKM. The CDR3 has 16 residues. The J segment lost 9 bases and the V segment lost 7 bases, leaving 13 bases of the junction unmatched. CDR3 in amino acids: CASISASGRALVEQFF. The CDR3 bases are TGTGCCAGCATCTCCGCTAGCGGGAGGGCCCTCGTTGAGCAGTTCTTC.

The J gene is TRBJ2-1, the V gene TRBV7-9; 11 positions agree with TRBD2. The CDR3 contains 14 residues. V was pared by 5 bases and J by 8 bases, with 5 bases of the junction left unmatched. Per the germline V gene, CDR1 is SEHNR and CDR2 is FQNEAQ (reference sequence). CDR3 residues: CASSRRLAGYEQFF. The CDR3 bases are TGTGCCAGCAGCCGACGACTAGCGGGGTATGAGCAGTTCTTC.

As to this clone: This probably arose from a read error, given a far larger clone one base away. CDR3 protein: CASSLSHSCEQYF. In nucleotides, the CDR3 is TGTGCCAGCAGCCTGAGCCACTCCTGCGAGCAGTACTTC. The chain combines TRBV5-4 with TRBJ2-7; unclear D gene. Germline V gene lookup returns CDR1 SGHNT and CDR2 YYREEE (reference sequence). This CDR3 has 13 residues.

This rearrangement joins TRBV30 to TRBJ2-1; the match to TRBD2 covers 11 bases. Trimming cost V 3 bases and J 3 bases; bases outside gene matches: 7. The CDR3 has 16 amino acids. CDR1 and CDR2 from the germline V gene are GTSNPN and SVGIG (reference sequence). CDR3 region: CAWSDSLAGGYNEQFF. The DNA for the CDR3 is TGTGCCTGGAGCGACTCCCTAGCGGGAGGCTACAATGAGCAGTTCTTC.

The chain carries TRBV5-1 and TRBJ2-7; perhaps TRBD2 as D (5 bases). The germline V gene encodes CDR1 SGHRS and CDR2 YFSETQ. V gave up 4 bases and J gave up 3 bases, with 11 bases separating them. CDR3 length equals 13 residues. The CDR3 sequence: CASSPGRDYEQYF. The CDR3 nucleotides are TGCGCCAGCAGCCCTGGACGGGACTACGAGCAGTACTTC.

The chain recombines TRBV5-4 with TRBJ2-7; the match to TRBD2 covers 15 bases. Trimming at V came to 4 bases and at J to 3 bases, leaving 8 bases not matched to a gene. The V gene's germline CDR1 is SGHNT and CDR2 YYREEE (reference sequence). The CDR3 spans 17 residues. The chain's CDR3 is CASSIGLAGGGVYEQYF. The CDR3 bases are TGTGCCAGCAGCATAGGACTAGCGGGAGGGGGGGTCTACGAGCAGTACTTC.

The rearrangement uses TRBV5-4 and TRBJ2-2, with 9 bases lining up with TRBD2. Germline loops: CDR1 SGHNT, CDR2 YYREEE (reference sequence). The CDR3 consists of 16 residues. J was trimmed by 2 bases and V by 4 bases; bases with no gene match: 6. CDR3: CASSPREGQNTGELFF. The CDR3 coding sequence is TGTGCCAGCAGCCCGCGGGAGGGCCAAAACACCGGGGAGCTGTTTTTT.

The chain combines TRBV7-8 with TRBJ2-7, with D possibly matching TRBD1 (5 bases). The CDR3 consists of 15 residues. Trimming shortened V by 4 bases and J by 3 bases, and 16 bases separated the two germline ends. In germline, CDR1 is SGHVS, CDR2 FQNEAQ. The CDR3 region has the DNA TGTGCCAGCAGCTCCTGGATGGGGCAAGGCTACGAGCAGTACTTC. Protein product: CASSSWMGQGYEQYF.

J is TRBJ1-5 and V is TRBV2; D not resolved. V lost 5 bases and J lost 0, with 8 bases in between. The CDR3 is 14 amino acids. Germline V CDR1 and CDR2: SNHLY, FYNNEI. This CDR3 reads CASSSEYSNQPQHF. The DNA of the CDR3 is TGTGCCAGCAGTTCGGAATATAGCAATCAGCCCCAGCATTTT.

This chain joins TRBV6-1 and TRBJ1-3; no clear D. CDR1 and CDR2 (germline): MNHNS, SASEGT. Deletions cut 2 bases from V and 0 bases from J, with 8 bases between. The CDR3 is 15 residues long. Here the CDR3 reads CASSELHHSGNTIYF. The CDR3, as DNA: TGTGCCAGCAGTGAATTGCACCACTCTGGAAACACCATATATTTT.

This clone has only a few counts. CDR3 in amino acids: CASSFGQRTYNEQFF. The CDR3 coding sequence is TGTGCCAGCAGCTTTGGCCAGCGGACCTACAATGAGCAGTTCTTC. The rearrangement joins TRBV13 to TRBJ2-1, with D tentatively TRBD2 (5 bases). V was pared by 3 bases and J by 2 bases, with 11 bases between. The V gene's germline CDR1 is PRHDT and CDR2 FYEKMQ (reference sequence). The CDR3 consists of 15 residues.

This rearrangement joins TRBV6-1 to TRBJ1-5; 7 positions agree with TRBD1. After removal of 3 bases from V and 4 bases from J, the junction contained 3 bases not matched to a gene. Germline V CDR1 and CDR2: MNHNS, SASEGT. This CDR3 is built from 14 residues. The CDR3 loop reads CASSEGTENQPQHF. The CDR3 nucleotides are TGTGCCAGCAGTGAGGGGACAGAGAATCAGCCCCAGCATTTT.

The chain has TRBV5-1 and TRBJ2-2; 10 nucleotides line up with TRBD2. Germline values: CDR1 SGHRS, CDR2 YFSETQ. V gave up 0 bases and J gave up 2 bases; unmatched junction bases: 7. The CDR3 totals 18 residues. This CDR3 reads CASSLASIAGGNTGELFF. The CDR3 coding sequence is TGCGCCAGCAGCTTGGCCTCGATAGCGGGAGGTAACACCGGGGAGCTGTTTTTT.

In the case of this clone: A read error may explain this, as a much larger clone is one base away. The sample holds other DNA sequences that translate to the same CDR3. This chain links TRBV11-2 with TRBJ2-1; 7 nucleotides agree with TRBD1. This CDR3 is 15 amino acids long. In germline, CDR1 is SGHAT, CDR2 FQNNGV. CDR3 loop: CASSPEQGLGTAQFF. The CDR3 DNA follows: TGTGCTAGCAGCCCGGAACAGGGGCTGGGGACGGCGCAGTTCTTC.

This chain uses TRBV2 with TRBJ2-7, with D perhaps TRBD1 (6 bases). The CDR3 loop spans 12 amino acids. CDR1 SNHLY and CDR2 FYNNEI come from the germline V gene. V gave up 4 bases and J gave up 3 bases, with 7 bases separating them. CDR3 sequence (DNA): TGTGCCAGCAGTGTACAGGGCTACGAGCAGTACTTC. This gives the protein CASSVQGYEQYF. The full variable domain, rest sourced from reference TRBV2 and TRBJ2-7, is EPEVTQTPSHQVTQMGQEVILRCVPISNHLYFYWYRQILGQKVEFLVSFYNNEISEKSEIFDDQFSVERPDGSNFTLKIRSTKLEDSAMYFCASSVQGYEQYFGPGTRLTVT.

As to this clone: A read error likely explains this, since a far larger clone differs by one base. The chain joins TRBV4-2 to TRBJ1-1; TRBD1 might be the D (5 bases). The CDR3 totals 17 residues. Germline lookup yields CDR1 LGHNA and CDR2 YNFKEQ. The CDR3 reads CANSQDLRSGGNTEAFF. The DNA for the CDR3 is TGTGCCAACAGCCAAGATCTAAGGTCGGGGGGGAACACTGAAGCTTTCTTT.